This is a list of T cell receptor beta chains from one sample in a study of T cells after yellow fever vaccination. TCRdb redid the calling of the 5' RACE reads with MiXCR, one entry per CDR3 protein. The sample includes under 300,000 distinct CDR3 sequences, 6.7% of them seen just once. The material sequenced was CD4+ T cells sorted from PBMCs, taken on the day of the yellow fever booster vaccination. These receptors were collected from a man aged 25 to 40 who received the YFV17D yellow fever vaccine. Both conserved end residues are part of each CDR3. The order of the fields is D gene, J gene, V gene, clone size, CDR3 DNA, CDR3 protein. A D gene is named only where the DNA matches it firmly. A clone size is listed for some rows: how often the clone was seen (once, few, many), or a class if it is expanded.

>TRBD2|TRBJ2-3|TRBV18|.
TGTGCCAGCTCTCCAAGGGCGGGAGAGGAAGATACGCAGTATTTT
CASSPRAGEEDTQYF
>.|TRBJ1-3|TRBV4-2|many
TGTGCCAGCAGCCAAAGGACAGCCGCCTCTGGAAACACCATATATTTT
CASSQRTAASGNTIYF
>.|TRBJ2-5|TRBV7-2|many
TGTGCCAGCAGCTTAGTTTGGGGGGCTCGAGAGACCCAGTACTTC
CASSLVWGARETQYF
>.|TRBJ2-3|TRBV4-3|.
TGCGCCAGCAGCCAAGATTCCCGGGGATCCGATACGCAGTATTTT
CASSQDSRGSDTQYF
>.|TRBJ1-5|TRBV15|.
TGTGCCACCAGCTTCATTGGCAATCAGCCCCAGCATTTT
CATSFIGNQPQHF
>TRBD2|TRBJ2-1|TRBV18|.
TGTGCCAGCTCACTCGGACTAGCGGGAGATTTAGAGCAGTTCTTC
CASSLGLAGDLEQFF
>TRBD1|TRBJ2-7|TRBV28|many
TGTGCCAGCAGTTTACCAGGGGACAGGGAAATTAAGCAGTACTTC
CASSLPGDREIKQYF
>.|TRBJ2-3|TRBV7-9|few
TGTGCCAGCAGTAGGGAGAGCACAGATACGCAGTATTTT
CASSRESTDTQYF
>.|TRBJ2-5|TRBV7-8|many
TGTGCCAGCAGCTTCGACCGAAGGGAGACCCAGTACTTC
CASSFDRRETQYF
>.|TRBJ2-5|TRBV7-2|few
TGTGCCAGCAGCTTACGGTCGGGGGAAGAGACCCAGTACTTC
CASSLRSGEETQYF
>.|TRBJ2-7|TRBV2|many
TGTGCCAGCAGAAACCTACTCGTCTACGAGCAGTACTTC
CASRNLLVYEQYF
>.|TRBJ2-5|TRBV5-1|many
TGCGCCAGCAGCTCTTGGGGGTATGAAGAGACCCAGTACTTC
CASSSWGYEETQYF
>TRBD2|TRBJ2-3|TRBV28|.
TGTGCCAGCAGTTCTTTAGCGGGAGTGAACACAGATACGCAGTATTTT
CASSSLAGVNTDTQYF
>.|TRBJ1-4|TRBV28|.
TGTGCCAGCAGTCCCCTCGAGGGAGGGGCCGAAAAACTGTTTTTT
CASSPLEGGAEKLFF
>.|TRBJ2-3|TRBV7-8|.
TGTGCCAGCAGCTTAGTATCGGGGCAGACAGATACGCAGTATTTT
CASSLVSGQTDTQYF
>.|TRBJ1-4|TRBV28|.
TGTGCCAGCAGTACCCGGGCCGGACTGTTTTTT
CASSTRAGLFF
>TRBD2|TRBJ2-7|TRBV15|many
TGTGCCACCAGCAGAGAGCGGGAGGGCCTTCGCAACGAGCAGTACTTC
CATSREREGLRNEQYF
>TRBD2|TRBJ2-1|TRBV5-1|.
TGCGCCAGCAGCCTCGTGACTAGCGGTCCGAACAATGAGCAGTTCTTC
CASSLVTSGPNNEQFF
>.|TRBJ1-6|TRBV7-2|.
TGTGCCAGCAGCATCACCTCCCGGAAGGGGTCACCCCTCCACTTT
CASSITSRKGSPLHF
>.|TRBJ2-1|TRBV7-2|many
TGTGCCAGCAGCTCTACGTCGGATAGCTCCTACAATGAGCAGTTCTTC
CASSSTSDSSYNEQFF
>.|TRBJ2-7|TRBV20-1|.
TGCAGTGCTAGAAGGACCGTTTACGAGCAGTACTTC
CSARRTVYEQYF
>.|TRBJ2-7|TRBV18|many
TGTGCCAGCTCACCACCGCAGGGAAGCGAGCAGTACTTC
CASSPPQGSEQYF
>.|TRBJ2-7|TRBV2|many
TGTGCCAGCCGCCGGGGAGAACACTCCCGGCAATTC
CASRRGEHSRQF
>TRBD2|TRBJ2-3|TRBV7-2|many
TGTGCCAGCAGCTTAGCGGGGGGGGGAGATACGCAGTATTTT
CASSLAGGGDTQYF
>.|TRBJ2-1|TRBV9|.
TGTGCCAGCAGCATCCTCCTCGGTGAGCAGTTCTTC
CASSILLGEQFF
>.|TRBJ2-7|TRBV7-2|many
TGTGCCAGCAGTCTATCGGGGGCCAGCTCCTACGAGCAGTACTTC
CASSLSGASSYEQYF
>TRBD1|TRBJ2-1|TRBV5-1|many
TGCGCCAGCAGACTTGGACAGGGGTCCCTCTACAATGAGCAGTTCTTC
CASRLGQGSLYNEQFF
>TRBD2|TRBJ2-5|TRBV6-2/TRBV6-3|.
TGTGCCAGCAGCCAAAGCGGGAGCCAGACCCAGTACTTC
CASSQSGSQTQYF
>.|TRBJ2-7|TRBV5-1|few
TGCGCCAGCAGCTTGGATACGGCAGCCTCCTACGAGCAGTACTTC
CASSLDTAASYEQYF
>TRBD2|TRBJ2-7|TRBV5-1|many
TGCGCCAGCAGCCCGTGGGGACTAGCGGGAGACGAGCAGTACTTC
CASSPWGLAGDEQYF
>.|TRBJ1-1|TRBV5-1|many
TGCGCCAGCAGCGCACCAGGGAACACTGAAGCTTTCTTT
CASSAPGNTEAFF
>.|TRBJ2-2|TRBV10-1|many
TGCGCCAGCAGTGAGGTTCCCCACAATAACACCGGGGAGCTGTTTTTT
CASSEVPHNNTGELFF
>.|TRBJ1-2|TRBV19|many
TGTGCCAGTAACTTCGCTCAGACGGGCTACACCTTC
CASNFAQTGYTF
>TRBD1|TRBJ2-3|TRBV15|.
TGTGCCACCAGCAGAGGCCGGGACAGGGGGCAGGATACGCAGTATTTT
CATSRGRDRGQDTQYF
>.|TRBJ2-1|TRBV5-1|few
TGCGCCAGCAGCTTATACAGCGGCAGCGGGCACAATGAGCAGTTCTTC
CASSLYSGSGHNEQFF
>.|TRBJ2-4|TRBV21-1|many
TGTGCCAGCAGAAGGGGGGCTAGCGGGATTGTCGGAAACATTCAGTACTTC
CASRRGASGIVGNIQYF
>.|TRBJ2-5|TRBV5-1|few
TGCGCCAGCAGCTTGGTACAGATAGGGGAGACCCAGTACTTC
CASSLVQIGETQYF
>.|TRBJ2-2|TRBV24-1|many
TGTGCCACCAGTGACCCGTCGTCGAACCGGGAGCTGTTTTTT
CATSDPSSNRELFF